The clone carrying this T cell receptor (beta chain) has only a few counts. The data were obtained in a study of T-cell reconstitution after alpha-beta-depleted transplantation in children. Unique molecular identifiers were used to barcode this TCRbeta library. TCRdb used MiXCR to reprocess the PCR reads, holding one entry per CDR3 protein. The sample yields about 610,000 distinct CDR3 sequences, 10% seen once. The CDR3 sequence is 14 residues long. The germline gives CDR1 DFQATT, CDR2 SNEGSKA (reference sequence). The junction had 12 bases not matched to a gene; V was cut back by 8 bases and J by 5 bases.

This sequence joins TRBV20-1 and TRBJ1-1; 9 bases match TRBD1. The specimen comprised PBMCs from the stem cell graft donor, sampled from the stem cell graft. The sequence was collected from a human donor who donated a stem cell graft to a child with acute myeloid leukemia. The CDR3 region is CSFPLGTGSTEAFF. The DNA for the CDR3 is TGCAGTTTCCCCTTGGGGACAGGGTCTACTGAAGCTTTCTTT.